Following are 11 T cell receptor beta chains from one sample sequenced in a study of long-term antiretroviral therapy in people with HIV. Researchers ran immunoSEQ v3.0 at survey level. TCRdb's copy holds only in-frame clones and misses some; the assay was immunoSEQ multiplex PCR. This table holds more than 15,000 clones, about three quarters found once. Specimen: unsorted PBMCs, collected 2.9 years after starting antiretroviral therapy. These receptors were collected from a woman in her 30s with HIV.

This chain joins TRBV5-8 and TRBJ2-1; no firm D call. Trimming left V 1 base short and J 2 bases short, with 1 base between. The CDR3 loop spans 12 amino acids. Germline V gives CDR1 SGHTS, CDR2 YDEGEE. The CDR3 sequence is CASSLPYNEQFF. Written as DNA, the CDR3 is TGTGCCAGCAGCTTGCCCTACAATGAGCAGTTCTTC.

The J gene is TRBJ1-2, the V gene TRBV7-2, with a possible D match to TRBD1 (6 bases). CDR1 is SGHTA and CDR2 is FQGNSA in the germline V gene. This CDR3 spans 13 amino acids. Trimming took 5 bases from V and 3 from J, leaving 10 bases between them. This CDR3 reads CASSRGGHYGYTF. The CDR3 DNA sequence: TGTGCCAGCAGCCGTGGGGGCCACTATGGCTACACCTTC. The full variable domain, its missing parts supplied by reference TRBV7-2 and TRBJ1-2, is GAGVSQSPSNKVTEKGKDVELRCDPISGHTALYWYRQSLGQGLEFLIYFQGNSAPDKSGLPSDRFSAERTGGSVSTLTIQRTQQEDSAVYLCASSRGGHYGYTFGSGTRLTVV.

The chain combines TRBV7-9 with TRBJ2-5; D might be TRBD1 (6 bases). The V and J ends lost 5 bases and 2 bases respectively, with 12 bases between them. CDR1 SEHNR and CDR2 FQNEAQ come from the germline V gene (reference sequence). This CDR3 spans 14 amino acids. CDR3 amino acids: CASSKGQIQETQYF. In nucleotides, the CDR3 is TGTGCCAGCAGCAAAGGACAGATTCAAGAGACCCAGTACTTC.

V is TRBV7-9 and J is TRBJ1-1, with unresolved D. Trimming removed 1 base at V and 6 bases at J, with 3 bases between. Germline loops: CDR1 SEHNR, CDR2 FQNEAQ (reference sequence). CDR3 length equals 11 residues. CDR3 DNA sequence: TGTGCCAGCAGCTTAGGTTCTGAAGCTTTCTTT. Amino acids: CASSLGSEAFF.

The gene calls are TRBV5-5 and TRBJ2-2; D is unresolved. Germline V CDR1 and CDR2: SGHKS, YYEKEE (reference sequence). This CDR3 is 16 amino acids long. V was shortened by 4 bases and J by 0 bases, with 13 bases between the two germline ends. The CDR3 DNA reads as TGTGCCAGCAGCCTACTGGGAAATGCGAACACCGGGGAGCTGTTTTTT. This codes for CASSLLGNANTGELFF.

The chain recombines TRBV28 with TRBJ1-1, with TRBD1 matching 7 bases. Germline V gives CDR1 MDHEN, CDR2 SYDVKM. The V segment lost 8 bases and the J segment 4 bases; nucleotides outside the gene matches: 13. The CDR3 is made up of 15 amino acids. In DNA form, the CDR3 reads TGTGCCAGCTGGGCGAGGGACAGACCAGCCACTGAAGCTTTCTTT. This codes for CASWARDRPATEAFF.

This clone counts as medium-sized (0.01 to 0.1%). The same CDR3 is also encoded by other DNA sequences in this sample. This chain uses TRBV5-8 with TRBJ2-3; D is unresolved. V lost 0 bases, J lost 5 bases, and 4 bases lay in between. The CDR3 is 12 amino acids. Germline loops: CDR1 SGHTS, CDR2 YDEGEE. CDR3 nucleotides: TGTGCCAGCAGCTTGGCTGTAGATACGCAGTATTTT. Translating gives CASSLAVDTQYF.

The V call is TRBV29-1, the J call TRBJ2-5; TRBD1 is a possible D gene (5 bases). The CDR3 totals 13 residues. Germline CDR1 is SQVTM and CDR2 is ANQGSEA. The V end lost 6 bases, the J end lost 1 base, and 12 bases lay between the germline ends. The CDR3 here is CSVDGATQETQYF. The CDR3 DNA follows: TGCAGCGTCGATGGGGCGACCCAAGAGACCCAGTACTTC.

V usage is TRBV29-1 and J usage is TRBJ1-1; no firm D call. The V gene's germline CDR1 is SQVTM and CDR2 ANQGSEA. The CDR3 is 13 amino acids. The V end was cut by 4 bases, the J end by 1 base, with 10 bases between. DNA for the CDR3: TGCAGCGTTGTGCACAGCCGGAACACTGAAGCTTTCTTT. It is translated as CSVVHSRNTEAFF. Full variable domain (outside the CDR3, taken from reference TRBV29-1 and TRBJ1-1): SAVISQKPSRDICQRGTSLTIQCQVDSQVTMMFWYRQQPGQSLTLIATANQGSEATYESGFVIDKFPISRPNLTFSTLTVSNMSPEDSSIYLCSVVHSRNTEAFFGQGTRLTVV.

The J gene is TRBJ2-1, the V gene TRBV7-6; D gene uncertain. V lost 4 bases, J lost 2 bases, and 6 bases lay in between. This CDR3 region has 13 residues. From germline, CDR1 is SGHVS and CDR2 FNYEAQ. The CDR3 DNA is TGTGCCAGCAGCTCCACTACCTACAATGAGCAGTTCTTC. Amino acid sequence: CASSSTTYNEQFF.

The V gene is TRBV28, the J gene TRBJ1-1; D is uncertain. The V gene lost 2 bases and the J gene lost 6 bases, with 13 bases spanning the gap. The CDR3 consists of 14 residues. Germline CDR1 is MDHEN and CDR2 is SYDVKM. The CDR3 loop reads CASSLEVAVAEAFF. The CDR3 nucleotides read TGTGCCAGCAGTTTAGAGGTGGCGGTGGCTGAAGCTTTCTTT.